This T cell receptor (beta chain) emerged from a study of PD-1 blockade in classical Hodgkin lymphoma. Broader study findings: Newly diagnosed patients were reported to start with lower TCR diversity than healthy donors. Complete responders matched newly diagnosed patients in baseline diversity. The CD4+ diversity rise by C4D1 was clearest in complete responders. There remain no defined causes for the repertoire differences, which possibly reflect disease activity or prior therapy.

Brentuximab vedotin exposure varied, and every patient relapsed after autologous stem cell transplantation. Using immunoSEQ multiplex PCR, the repertoire was profiled, and TCRdb retains in-frame clones only, with some absent. The data show 70,000 or so clones, 65% to 75% seen once. This clone was counted only a few times. Its antigen remains unknown. The CDR3 is made up of 13 amino acids. The germline V gene has CDR1 MNHNS and CDR2 SASEGT. The V and J ends lost 6 bases and 9 bases respectively, with 15 bases between them. The receptor comes from a human donor with classical Hodgkin lymphoma. Sequenced material: peripheral blood mononuclear cells (PBMCs), taken before the second cycle of nivolumab. V is TRBV6-1 and J is TRBJ1-5; D gene ambiguous. In DNA, the CDR3 is TGTGCCAGCAGGCCCCTCGCCGAGGGGCCCCAGCATTTT. Translation gives CASRPLAEGPQHF.